One and the same sample provided the 15 T cell receptor beta chains below, sequenced in a study of blood T cell repertoires in COVID-19. Generated by immunoSEQ multiplex PCR, the TCRdb table keeps only in-frame clones and is missing some. The data show roughly 53,000 clones, with around 82% seen just once and 14% held by the top ten. What was sequenced was peripheral blood. These receptors were taken from a human donor in a cohort sampled during active COVID-19.

This clone occurred once. The V and J genes are TRBV19 and TRBJ1-2; TRBD1 aligns across 9 bases. The CDR3 totals 15 residues. V was pared by 5 bases and J by 4 bases, with 8 bases of the junction left unmatched. Germline V gives CDR1 LNHDA, CDR2 SQIVND (reference sequence). CDR3 in DNA: TGTGCCAGTAGTCCCGGGACAGGGCCATTCTATGGCTACACCTTC. Its protein product is CASSPGTGPFYGYTF.

This clone was picked up a small number of times. The chain couples TRBV7-2 to TRBJ2-3; 10 bases fit TRBD2. Trimming took 2 bases from V and 5 from J; bases not matched to a gene: 10. The germline V gene has CDR1 SGHTA and CDR2 FQGNSA. The CDR3 totals 17 residues. The CDR3 DNA follows: TGTGCCAGCAGCTTAATGGGCCGAGCGGGAGGGGGAGATACGCAGTATTTT. The encoded protein is CASSLMGRAGGGDTQYF. Based on the CDR3 plus reference TRBV7-2 and TRBJ2-3, the full variable domain is GAGVSQSPSNKVTEKGKDVELRCDPISGHTALYWYRQSLGQGLEFLIYFQGNSAPDKSGLPSDRFSAERTGGSVSTLTIQRTQQEDSAVYLCASSLMGRAGGGDTQYFGPGTRLTVL.

The chain recombines TRBV12-3 or TRBV12-4 with TRBJ1-5; the D gene is possibly TRBD1 (5 bases). The V gene lost 5 bases and the J gene lost 1 base, with 6 bases spanning the gap. There are 13 residues in the CDR3. The CDR3 spells CASSRQSNQPQHF. The DNA for the CDR3 is TGTGCCAGCAGTAGACAGAGCAATCAGCCCCAGCATTTT.

This chain uses TRBV10-3 with TRBJ2-7; 11 bases are shared with TRBD2. The CDR3 runs to 17 residues. V was pared by 10 bases and J by 0 bases, with 14 bases of the junction left unmatched. Germline assignment: CDR1 ENHRY and CDR2 SYGVKD. Here the CDR3 DNA reads TGTGCCACCACGCCGGCTAGCGGGGGGCAGAGCTCCTACGAGCAGTACTTC. Protein sequence: CATTPASGGQSSYEQYF.

The chain uses TRBV6-5 and TRBJ1-2; possible D gene TRBD1, 5 bases. Germline CDR1 reads MNHEY; CDR2 reads SVGAGI. The CDR3 totals 15 residues. Trimming removed 9 bases at V and 4 bases at J, with 21 bases between. CDR3 sequence: CASISPGGYVYGYTF. The CDR3 DNA is TGTGCCAGTATAAGCCCGGGGGGGTACGTCTATGGCTACACCTTC.

Written as DNA, the CDR3 is TGCGCCAGCAGCTTGGGGACAGGCCACACAGATACGCAGTATTTT. Protein sequence: CASSLGTGHTDTQYF. This chain uses TRBV5-1 with TRBJ2-3, with 7 nucleotides matching TRBD1. Germline V gives CDR1 SGHRS, CDR2 YFSETQ. V shed 0 bases, J shed 2 bases, and the junction held 3 bases outside the gene matches. This CDR3 is 15 amino acids long.

This sequence joins TRBV5-6 and TRBJ2-7, with TRBD1 matching 8 bases. The CDR3 has 13 residues. J lost 3 bases, V lost 4 bases, and 3 bases had no gene match. CDR1 SGHDT and CDR2 YYEEEE come from the germline V gene. CDR3 region: CASSIDRGYEQYF. The CDR3 region has the DNA TGTGCCAGCAGCATCGACAGGGGCTACGAGCAGTACTTC.

This chain uses TRBV5-6 with TRBJ2-7, with a possible D match to TRBD2 (5 bases). The germline V gene encodes CDR1 SGHDT and CDR2 YYEEEE. The CDR3 runs to 15 residues. V lost 3 bases, J lost 0 bases, and 13 bases lay in between. The CDR3 DNA is TGTGCCAGCAGCTATTACGGACTTCACTCCTACGAGCAGTACTTC. It encodes CASSYYGLHSYEQYF.

With regard to this clone: Sequence at one end of the junction differs from germline and may be a read error. This rearrangement joins TRBV6-6 to TRBJ2-7; D not certain. The CDR3 length is 12 residues. Germline V CDR1 and CDR2: MNHNY, SVGAGI (reference sequence). The chain's CDR3 is CASSYSSERNDF. The CDR3 DNA sequence: TGTGCCAGCAGTTACTCGAGCGAACGGAACGACTTC.

The chain combines TRBV11-2 with TRBJ1-6; 9 bases are a match to TRBD1. The CDR3 is 15 residues long. The ends lost 5 bases at V and 7 bases at J; junction bases unmatched: 6. Germline V gene data show CDR1 as SGHAT and CDR2 as FQNNGV. The CDR3 DNA reads TGTGCCAGCAGCCGAAGACAGGGGGGGAATTCACCCCTCCACTTT. This sequence encodes CASSRRQGGNSPLHF.

V gene TRBV6-1 combines with J gene TRBJ1-2, with 7 bases lining up with TRBD1. This CDR3 region has 15 residues. Germline trimming cut 2 bases from V and 4 bases from J; bases unmatched to any gene: 7. CDR1 is MNHNS, CDR2 SASEGT, per germline. In DNA form, the CDR3 reads TGTGCCAGCAGTGAATGGGCCGGACAGGCCTATGGCTACACCTTC. Its protein is CASSEWAGQAYGYTF.

This sequence joins TRBV6-5 and TRBJ1-1, with 8 bases identical to TRBD1. Losses at the gene ends were 10 bases for V and 5 bases for J; bases not matched to a gene: 9. CDR3 size: 13 residues. The V gene's germline CDR1 is MNHEY and CDR2 SVGAGI. CDR3 in amino acids: CATRQGAGTEAFF. Here the CDR3 DNA reads TGTGCCACCCGCCAGGGGGCGGGTACTGAAGCTTTCTTT.

The gene calls are TRBV6-5 and TRBJ1-4, with 8 bases identical to TRBD1. V shed 2 bases, J shed 3 bases, and the junction held 2 bases outside the gene matches. Germline-derived CDR1 and CDR2 are MNHEY and SVGAGI. This CDR3 has 15 amino acids. CDR3 nucleotides: TGTGCCAGCAGTTACACGACAGGGGCTAATGAAAAACTGTTTTTT. Protein sequence: CASSYTTGANEKLFF.

The gene calls are TRBV7-3 and TRBJ2-5, with D perhaps TRBD2 (5 bases). The germline gives CDR1 SGHTA, CDR2 FQGTGA. Trimming removed 5 bases at V and 5 bases at J, with 18 bases between. This CDR3 comprises 15 residues. For the CDR3, the DNA is TGTGCCAGCAGCCCCAGCGGATCAGTAATGGAGACCCAGTACTTC. This codes for CASSPSGSVMETQYF.

This clone occurred once. This chain links TRBV5-1 with TRBJ2-3; the match to TRBD2 covers 12 bases. Germline V gives CDR1 SGHRS, CDR2 YFSETQ. This CDR3 comprises 16 residues. V lost 0 bases, J lost 4 bases, and 3 bases stayed unmatched. The CDR3 coding sequence is TGCGCCAGCAGCTTGGTGGCTAGCGGGGGGGCAGATACGCAGTATTTT. Amino acids: CASSLVASGGADTQYF.